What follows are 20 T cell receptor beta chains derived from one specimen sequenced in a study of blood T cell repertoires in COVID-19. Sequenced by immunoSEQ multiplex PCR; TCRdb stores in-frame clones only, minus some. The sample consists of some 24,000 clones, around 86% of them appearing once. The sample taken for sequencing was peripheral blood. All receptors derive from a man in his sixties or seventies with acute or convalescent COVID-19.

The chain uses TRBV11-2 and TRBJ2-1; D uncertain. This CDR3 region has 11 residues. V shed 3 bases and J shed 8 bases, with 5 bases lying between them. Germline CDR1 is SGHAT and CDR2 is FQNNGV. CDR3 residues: CASSLLDEQFF. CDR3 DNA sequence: TGTGCCAGCAGCTTGCTAGATGAGCAGTTCTTC.

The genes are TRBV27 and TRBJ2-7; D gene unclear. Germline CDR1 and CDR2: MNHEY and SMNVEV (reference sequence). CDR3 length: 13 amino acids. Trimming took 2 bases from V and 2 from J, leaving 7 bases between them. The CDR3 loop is CASSLAETYEQYF. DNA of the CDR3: TGTGCCAGCAGTTTAGCGGAGACCTACGAGCAGTACTTC.

CDR3: CASSPPTLQGGTEAFF. CDR3 DNA sequence: TGTGCCAGCTCACCCCCTACACTCCAGGGTGGAACTGAAGCTTTCTTT. The genes are TRBV18 and TRBJ1-1; TRBD1 is a possible D gene (5 bases). Trimming pared 3 bases from V and 5 bases from J, leaving 19 bases between. Germline V gene sequence: CDR1 KGHSH, CDR2 LQKENI. This CDR3 has 16 residues.

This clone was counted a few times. CDR3 DNA: TGTGCCAGCAGCCTCAGGGATTACACTGAAGCTTTCTTT. Its translation is CASSLRDYTEAFF. The chain has TRBV9 and TRBJ1-1; D might be TRBD1 (5 bases). Germline CDR1 reads SGDLS; CDR2 reads YYNGEE. The CDR3 is 13 residues long. Trimming removed 4 bases from V and 3 bases from J, with 10 bases in between.

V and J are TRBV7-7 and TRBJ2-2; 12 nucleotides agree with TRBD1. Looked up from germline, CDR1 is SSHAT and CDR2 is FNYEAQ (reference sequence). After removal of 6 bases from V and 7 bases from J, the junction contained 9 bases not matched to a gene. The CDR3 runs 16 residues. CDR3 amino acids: CASSSSGTGGGGELFF. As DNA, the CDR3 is TGTGCCAGCAGTTCGTCCGGGACAGGGGGCGGCGGGGAGCTGTTTTTT.

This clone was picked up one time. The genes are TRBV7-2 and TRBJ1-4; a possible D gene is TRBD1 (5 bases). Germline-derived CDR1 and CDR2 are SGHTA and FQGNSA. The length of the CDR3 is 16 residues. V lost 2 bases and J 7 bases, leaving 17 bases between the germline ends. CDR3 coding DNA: TGTGCCAGCAGCTTAAATAGGCGGCAGGGAGGTGAAAAACTGTTTTTT. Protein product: CASSLNRRQGGEKLFF.

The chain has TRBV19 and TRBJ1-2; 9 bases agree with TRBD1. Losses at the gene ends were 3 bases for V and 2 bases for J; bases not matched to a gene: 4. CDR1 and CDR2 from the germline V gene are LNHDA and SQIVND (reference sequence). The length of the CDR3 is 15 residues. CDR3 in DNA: TGTGCCAGTAGTATCGAGACAGGGGGGAACTATGGCTACACCTTC. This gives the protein CASSIETGGNYGYTF.

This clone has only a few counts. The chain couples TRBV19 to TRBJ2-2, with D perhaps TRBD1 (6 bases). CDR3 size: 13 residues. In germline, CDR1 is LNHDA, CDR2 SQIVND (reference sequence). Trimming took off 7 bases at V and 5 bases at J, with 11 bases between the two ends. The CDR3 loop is CASIKQGTGELFF. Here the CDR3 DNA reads TGTGCCAGTATCAAACAGGGAACCGGGGAGCTGTTTTTT.

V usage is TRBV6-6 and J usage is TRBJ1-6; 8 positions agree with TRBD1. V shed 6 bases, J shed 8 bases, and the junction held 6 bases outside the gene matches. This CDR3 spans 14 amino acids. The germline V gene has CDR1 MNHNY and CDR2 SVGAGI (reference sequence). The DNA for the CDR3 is TGTGCCAGCAGCCGCGGACAGGGCGATTCACCCCTCCACTTT. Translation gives CASSRGQGDSPLHF.

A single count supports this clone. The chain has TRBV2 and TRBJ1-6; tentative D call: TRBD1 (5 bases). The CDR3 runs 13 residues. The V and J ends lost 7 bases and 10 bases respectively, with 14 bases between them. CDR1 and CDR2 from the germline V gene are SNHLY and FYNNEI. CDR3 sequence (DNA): TGTGCCAGCAAAGGGGATTCTGGCTCACCCCTCCACTTT. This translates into CASKGDSGSPLHF.

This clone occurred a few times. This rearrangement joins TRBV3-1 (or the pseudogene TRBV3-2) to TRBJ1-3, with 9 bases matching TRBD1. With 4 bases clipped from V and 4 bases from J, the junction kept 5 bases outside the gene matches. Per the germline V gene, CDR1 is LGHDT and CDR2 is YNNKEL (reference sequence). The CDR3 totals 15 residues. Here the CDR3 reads CASSRLGQGGNTIYF. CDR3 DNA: TGTGCCAGCAGCCGCCTTGGACAGGGGGGAAACACCATATATTTT.

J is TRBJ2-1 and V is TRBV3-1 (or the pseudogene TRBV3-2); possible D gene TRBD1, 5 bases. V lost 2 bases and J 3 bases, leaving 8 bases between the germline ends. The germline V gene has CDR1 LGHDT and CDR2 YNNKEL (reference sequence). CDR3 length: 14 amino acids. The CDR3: CASSQRGVYNEQFF. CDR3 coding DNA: TGTGCCAGCAGCCAAAGGGGCGTCTACAATGAGCAGTTCTTC.

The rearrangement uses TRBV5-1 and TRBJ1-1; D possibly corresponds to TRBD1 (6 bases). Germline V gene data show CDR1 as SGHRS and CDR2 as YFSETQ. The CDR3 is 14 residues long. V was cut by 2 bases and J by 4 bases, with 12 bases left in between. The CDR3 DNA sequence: TGCGCCAGCAGCTTTGATCAGGGGAGCACTGAAGCTTTCTTT. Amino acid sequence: CASSFDQGSTEAFF. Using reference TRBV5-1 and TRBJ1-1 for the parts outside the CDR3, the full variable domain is KAGVTQTPRYLIKTRGQQVTLSCSPISGHRSVSWYQQTPGQGLQFLFEYFSETQRNKGNFPGRFSGRQFSNSRSEMNVSTLELGDSALYLCASSFDQGSTEAFFGQGTRLTVV.

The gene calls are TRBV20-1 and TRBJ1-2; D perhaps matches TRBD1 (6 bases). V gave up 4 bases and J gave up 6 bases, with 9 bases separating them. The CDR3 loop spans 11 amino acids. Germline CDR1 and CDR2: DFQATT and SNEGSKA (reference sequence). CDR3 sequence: CSATGDHGYTF. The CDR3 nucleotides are TGCAGTGCTACAGGGGATCATGGCTACACCTTC.

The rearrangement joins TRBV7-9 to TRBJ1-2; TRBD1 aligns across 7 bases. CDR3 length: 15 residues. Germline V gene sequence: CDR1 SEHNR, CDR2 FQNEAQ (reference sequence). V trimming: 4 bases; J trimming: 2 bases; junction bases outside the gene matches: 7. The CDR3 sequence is CASSSGQVGNYGYTF. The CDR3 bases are TGTGCCAGCAGCTCCGGACAGGTGGGAAACTATGGCTACACCTTC.

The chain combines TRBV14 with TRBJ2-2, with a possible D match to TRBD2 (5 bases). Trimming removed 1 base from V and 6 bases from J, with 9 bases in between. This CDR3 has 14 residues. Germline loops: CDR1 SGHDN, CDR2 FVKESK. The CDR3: CASSQVYGAGELFF. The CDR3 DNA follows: TGTGCCAGCAGCCAAGTATACGGGGCCGGGGAGCTGTTTTTT.

CDR3 loop: CASRLDNSGNTIYF. The CDR3 nucleotides read TGTGCCAGCCGCTTGGACAACTCTGGAAACACCATATATTTT. The chain employs TRBV6-5 and TRBJ1-3, with D perhaps TRBD1 (5 bases). The ends were cut back, 8 bases at V and 0 bases at J, with 11 bases in the middle. Per the germline V gene, CDR1 is MNHEY and CDR2 is SVGAGI. This CDR3 is 14 amino acids long.

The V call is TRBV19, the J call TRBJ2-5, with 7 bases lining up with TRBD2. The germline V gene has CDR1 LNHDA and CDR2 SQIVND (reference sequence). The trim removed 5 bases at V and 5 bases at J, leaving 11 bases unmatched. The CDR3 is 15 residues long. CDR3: CASSSNRAGDETQYF. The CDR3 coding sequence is TGTGCCAGTAGTTCTAATAGGGCGGGAGACGAGACCCAGTACTTC.

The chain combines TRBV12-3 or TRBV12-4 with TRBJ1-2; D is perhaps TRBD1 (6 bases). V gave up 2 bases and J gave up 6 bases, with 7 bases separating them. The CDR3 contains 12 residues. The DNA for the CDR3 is TGTGCCAGCAGTTTATCAGGGGATGGCTACACCTTC. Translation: CASSLSGDGYTF.

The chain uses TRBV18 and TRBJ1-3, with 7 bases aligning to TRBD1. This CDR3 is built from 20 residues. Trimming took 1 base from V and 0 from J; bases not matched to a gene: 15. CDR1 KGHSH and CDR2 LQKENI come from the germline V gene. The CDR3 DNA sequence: TGTGCCAGCTCACCACTGCCAGGGGGACCCTCTGCATCCTCTGGAAACACCATATATTTT. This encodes CASSPLPGGPSASSGNTIYF.